The clone carrying this T cell receptor (beta chain) was counted between two and nine times. The data derive from a study of OX40 agonist ivuxolimab in advanced cancers. Generated by immunoSEQ multiplex PCR, the TCRdb table keeps only in-frame clones and is missing some. The data contain more than 85,000 clones, about 90% of them seen just once; the ten biggest clones take up around 1.5%. The CDR3 contains 15 residues. The V gene's germline CDR1 is SGHRS and CDR2 YFSETQ. V shed 0 bases and J shed 1 base, with 11 bases lying between them. The sequenced sample was CD4+ or CD8+ T cells sorted from blood, obtained in a trial of the OX40 agonist ivuxolimab. This TCR was sampled from an adult with an advanced solid tumor such as melanoma, head and neck, liver or kidney cancer. The genes are TRBV5-1 and TRBJ2-7, with D perhaps assigned TRBD1 or TRBD2 (5 bases each). The chain's CDR3 is CASSLGGTVSYEQYF. The CDR3 DNA follows: TGCGCCAGCAGCTTGGGGGGGACGGTTTCCTACGAGCAGTACTTC.